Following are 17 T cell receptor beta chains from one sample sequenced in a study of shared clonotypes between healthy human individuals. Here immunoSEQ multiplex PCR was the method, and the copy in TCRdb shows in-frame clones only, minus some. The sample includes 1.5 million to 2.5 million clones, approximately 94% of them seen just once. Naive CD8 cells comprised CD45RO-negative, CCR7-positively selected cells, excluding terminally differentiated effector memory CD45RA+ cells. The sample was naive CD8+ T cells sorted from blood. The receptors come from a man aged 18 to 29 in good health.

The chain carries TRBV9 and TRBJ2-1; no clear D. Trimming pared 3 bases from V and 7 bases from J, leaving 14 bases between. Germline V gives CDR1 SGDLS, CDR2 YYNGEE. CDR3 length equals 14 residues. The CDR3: CASSESPIMNEQFF. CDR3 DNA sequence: TGTGCCAGCAGCGAGAGCCCGATAATGAATGAGCAGTTCTTC. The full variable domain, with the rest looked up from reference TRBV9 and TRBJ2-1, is DSGVTQTPKHLITATGQRVTLRCSPRSGDLSVYWYQQSLDQGLQFLIQYYNGEERAKGNILERFSAQQFPDLHSELNLSSLELGDSALYFCASSESPIMNEQFFGPGTRLTVL.

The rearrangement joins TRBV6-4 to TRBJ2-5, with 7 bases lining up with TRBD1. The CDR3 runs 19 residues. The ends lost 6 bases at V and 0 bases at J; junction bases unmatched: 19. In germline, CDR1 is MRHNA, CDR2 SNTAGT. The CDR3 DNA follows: TGTGCCAGCAGACTTATTAGGGGTTCACGGGACAGCTACCAAGAGACCCAGTACTTC. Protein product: CASRLIRGSRDSYQETQYF.

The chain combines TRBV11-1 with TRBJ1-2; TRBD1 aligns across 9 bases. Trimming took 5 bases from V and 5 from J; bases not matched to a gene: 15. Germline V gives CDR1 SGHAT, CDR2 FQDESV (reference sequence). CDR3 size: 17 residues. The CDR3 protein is CASSLGQGRWSEYGYTF. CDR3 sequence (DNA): TGTGCCAGCAGCCTAGGACAGGGGAGATGGTCAGAGTATGGCTACACCTTC.

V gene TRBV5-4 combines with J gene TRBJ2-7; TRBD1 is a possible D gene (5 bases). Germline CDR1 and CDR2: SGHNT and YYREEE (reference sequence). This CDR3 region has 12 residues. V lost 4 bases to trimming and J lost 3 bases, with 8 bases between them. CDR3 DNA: TGTGCCAGCAGCGTTACAGGCTACGAGCAGTACTTC. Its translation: CASSVTGYEQYF. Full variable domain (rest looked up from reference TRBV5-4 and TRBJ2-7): ETGVTQSPTHLIKTRGQQVTLRCSSQSGHNTVSWYQQALGQGPQFIFQYYREEENGRGNFPPRFSGLQFPNYSSELNVNALELDDSALYLCASSVTGYEQYFGPGTRLTVT.

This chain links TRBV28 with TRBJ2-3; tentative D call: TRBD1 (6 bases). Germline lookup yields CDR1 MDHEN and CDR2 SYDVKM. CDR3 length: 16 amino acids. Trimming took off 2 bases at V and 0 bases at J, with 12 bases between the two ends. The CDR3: CASSLDRSFSTDTQYF. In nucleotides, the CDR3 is TGTGCCAGCAGTTTAGACAGGAGCTTTAGCACAGATACGCAGTATTTT. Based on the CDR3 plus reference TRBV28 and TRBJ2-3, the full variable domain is DVKVTQSSRYLVKRTGEKVFLECVQDMDHENMFWYRQDPGLGLRLIYFSYDVKMKEKGDIPEGYSVSREKKERFSLILESASTNQTSMYLCASSLDRSFSTDTQYFGPGTRLTVL.

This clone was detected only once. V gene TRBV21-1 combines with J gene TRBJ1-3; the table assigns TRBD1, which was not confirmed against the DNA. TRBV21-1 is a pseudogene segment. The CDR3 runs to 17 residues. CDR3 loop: CASSKTGGGISGNTIYF. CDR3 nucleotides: TGTGCCAGCAGTAAAACAGGGGGCGGAATCTCTGGAAACACCATATATTTT.

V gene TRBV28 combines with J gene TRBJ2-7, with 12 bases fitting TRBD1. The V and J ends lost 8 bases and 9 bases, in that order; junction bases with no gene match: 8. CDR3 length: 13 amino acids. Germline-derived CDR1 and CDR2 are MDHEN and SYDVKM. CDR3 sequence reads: CASRDRGQYWQYF. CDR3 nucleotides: TGTGCCAGCCGGGACAGGGGGCAGTATTGGCAGTACTTC.

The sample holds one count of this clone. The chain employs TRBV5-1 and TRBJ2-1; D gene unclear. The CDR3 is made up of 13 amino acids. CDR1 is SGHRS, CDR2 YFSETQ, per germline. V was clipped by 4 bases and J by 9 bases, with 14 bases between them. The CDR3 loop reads CASSPPLRLEQFF. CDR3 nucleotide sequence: TGCGCCAGCAGCCCCCCCCTAAGGCTTGAGCAGTTCTTC.

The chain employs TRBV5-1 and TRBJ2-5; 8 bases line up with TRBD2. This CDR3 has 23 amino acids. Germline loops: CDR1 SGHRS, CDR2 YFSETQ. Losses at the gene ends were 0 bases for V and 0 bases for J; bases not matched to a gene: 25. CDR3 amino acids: CASSLEPGSGVMPGSQYQETQYF. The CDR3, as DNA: TGCGCCAGCAGCTTGGAACCCGGTAGCGGGGTAATGCCGGGGAGCCAGTACCAAGAGACCCAGTACTTC.

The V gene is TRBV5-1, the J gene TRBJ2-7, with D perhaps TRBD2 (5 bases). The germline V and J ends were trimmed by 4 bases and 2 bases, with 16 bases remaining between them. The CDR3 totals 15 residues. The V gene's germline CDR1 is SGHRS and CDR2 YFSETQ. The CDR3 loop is CASSGGVVSPYEQYF. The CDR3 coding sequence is TGCGCCAGCAGCGGAGGTGTCGTGTCTCCCTACGAGCAGTACTTC.

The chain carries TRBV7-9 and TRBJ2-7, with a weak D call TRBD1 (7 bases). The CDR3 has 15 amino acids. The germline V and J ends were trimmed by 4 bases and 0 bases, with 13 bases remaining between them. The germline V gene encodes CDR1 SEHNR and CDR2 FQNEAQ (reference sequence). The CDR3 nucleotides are TGTGCCAGCAGCTCTGGACAGGACTACTCCTACGAGCAGTACTTC. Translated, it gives CASSSGQDYSYEQYF.

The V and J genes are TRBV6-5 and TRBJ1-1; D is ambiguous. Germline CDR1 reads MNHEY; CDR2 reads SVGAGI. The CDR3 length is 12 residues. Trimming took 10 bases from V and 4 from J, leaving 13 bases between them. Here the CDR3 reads CATSLRGTEAFF. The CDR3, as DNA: TGTGCCACCTCGCTACGGGGCACTGAAGCTTTCTTT.

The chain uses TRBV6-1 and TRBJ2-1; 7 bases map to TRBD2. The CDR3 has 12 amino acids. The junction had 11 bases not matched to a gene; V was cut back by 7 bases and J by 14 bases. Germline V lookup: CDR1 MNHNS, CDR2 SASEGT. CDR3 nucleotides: TGTGCCAGCACCCTTGGGGGGGGAAGTAAGTTCTTC. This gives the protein CASTLGGGSKFF.

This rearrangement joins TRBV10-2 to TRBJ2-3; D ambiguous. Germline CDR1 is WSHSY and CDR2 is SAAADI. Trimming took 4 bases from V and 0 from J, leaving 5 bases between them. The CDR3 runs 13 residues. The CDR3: CASSGLSTDTQYF. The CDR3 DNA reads TGCGCCAGCAGTGGACTTAGCACAGATACGCAGTATTTT.

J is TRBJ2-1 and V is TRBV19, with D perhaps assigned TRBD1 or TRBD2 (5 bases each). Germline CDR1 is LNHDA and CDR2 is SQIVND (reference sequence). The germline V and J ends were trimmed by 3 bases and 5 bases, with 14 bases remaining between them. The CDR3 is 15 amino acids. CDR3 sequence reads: CASSIAWGFNNEQFF. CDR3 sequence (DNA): TGTGCCAGTAGTATTGCATGGGGGTTCAACAATGAGCAGTTCTTC.

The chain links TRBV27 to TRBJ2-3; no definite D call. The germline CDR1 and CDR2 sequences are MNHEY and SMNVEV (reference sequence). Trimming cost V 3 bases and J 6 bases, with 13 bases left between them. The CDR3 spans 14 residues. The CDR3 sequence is CASSFFSNMDTQYF. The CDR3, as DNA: TGTGCCAGCAGTTTTTTTTCAAATATGGATACGCAGTATTTT.

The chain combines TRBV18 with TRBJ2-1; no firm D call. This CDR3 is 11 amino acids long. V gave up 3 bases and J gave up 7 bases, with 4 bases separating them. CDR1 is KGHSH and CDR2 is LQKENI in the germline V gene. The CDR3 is CASSPVNEQFF. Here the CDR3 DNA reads TGTGCCAGCTCACCGGTTAATGAGCAGTTCTTC.